The next 15 T cell receptor beta chains were all read from a single sample in a study of identical twins. MiXCR was run by TCRdb on the 5' RACE reads, yielding one entry per CDR3 protein. Here the sample spans about 520,000 distinct CDR3 sequences, 22% being singletons. These data also formed part of another study, on T cells expressing NK-cell markers.

The specimen sequenced was CD4+ T cells sorted from blood. The source is a young woman in good health.

The V call is TRBV7-9, the J call TRBJ1-5, with TRBD1 as a possible D gene (6 bases). There are 15 residues in the CDR3. Trimming removed 5 bases from V and 7 bases from J, with 18 bases in between. The germline V gene encodes CDR1 SEHNR and CDR2 FQNEAQ (reference sequence). CDR3 in DNA: TGTGCCAGCAGCCCCCGAGGGGGTACCGGGCAGCCCCAGCATTTT. It codes for CASSPRGGTGQPQHF.

The J gene is TRBJ2-7, the V gene TRBV9; D is ambiguous. The CDR3 is made up of 14 amino acids. V lost 4 bases and J lost 2, with 13 bases in between. Germline CDR1 SGDLS, CDR2 YYNGEE. CDR3 loop: CASSPRAPTYEQYF. CDR3 nucleotides: TGTGCCAGCAGCCCAAGGGCGCCAACCTACGAGCAGTACTTC.

The V call is TRBV7-2, the J call TRBJ2-3, with unresolved D. Germline V CDR1 and CDR2: SGHTA, FQGNSA. Trimming removed 5 bases at V and 1 base at J, with 10 bases between. The CDR3 sequence is 14 residues long. The CDR3 protein is CASSITAGTDTQYF. The CDR3, as DNA: TGTGCCAGCAGCATAACAGCAGGCACAGATACGCAGTATTTT. Complete variable domain (other parts from reference TRBV7-2 and TRBJ2-3): GAGVSQSPSNKVTEKGKDVELRCDPISGHTALYWYRQSLGQGLEFLIYFQGNSAPDKSGLPSDRFSAERTGGSVSTLTIQRTQQEDSAVYLCASSITAGTDTQYFGPGTRLTVL.

This clonotype has more than one count but fewer than ten. The rearrangement links TRBV29-1 to TRBJ1-2; D might be TRBD1 (6 bases). The germline gives CDR1 SQVTM, CDR2 ANQGSEA. V lost 8 bases and J 2 bases, leaving 15 bases between the germline ends. This CDR3 spans 13 amino acids. The CDR3 sequence is CSLTTTGNYGYTF. In DNA, the CDR3 is TGCAGCCTCACTACCACAGGGAACTATGGCTACACCTTC.

This clonotype came up a few times. This chain connects TRBV5-1 to TRBJ2-1, with 7 bases matching TRBD2. The germline V gene encodes CDR1 SGHRS and CDR2 YFSETQ. The CDR3 extends over 15 amino acids. Trimming removed 1 base from V and 4 bases from J; junction bases left unmatched: 5. CDR3 loop: CASSLSLAEYNEQFF. In DNA form, the CDR3 reads TGCGCCAGCAGCTTGTCCCTAGCGGAGTACAATGAGCAGTTCTTC.

This clonotype was seen only a few times. CDR3 region: CSARFGYEKLFF. CDR3 nucleotide sequence: TGCAGTGCTAGGTTCGGGTATGAAAAACTGTTTTTT. This rearrangement joins TRBV20-1 to TRBJ1-4; no reliable D call. V shed 3 bases and J shed 6 bases, with 8 bases lying between them. From germline, CDR1 is DFQATT and CDR2 SNEGSKA (reference sequence). This CDR3 is 12 amino acids long.

The chain recombines TRBV9 with TRBJ2-1, with 9 bases aligning to TRBD2. V was pared by 4 bases and J by 5 bases, with 7 bases of the junction left unmatched. This CDR3 is 15 amino acids long. From germline, CDR1 is SGDLS and CDR2 YYNGEE. The CDR3 loop is CASSLGGLANNEQFF. The CDR3 coding sequence is TGTGCCAGCAGCCTAGGGGGACTAGCCAACAATGAGCAGTTCTTC. Variable domain in full (rest from reference TRBV9 and TRBJ2-1): DSGVTQTPKHLITATGQRVTLRCSPRSGDLSVYWYQQSLDQGLQFLIQYYNGEERAKGNILERFSAQQFPDLHSELNLSSLELGDSALYFCASSLGGLANNEQFFGPGTRLTVL.

This clonotype was observed a handful of times. This chain connects TRBV28 to TRBJ1-5; no firm D call. CDR1 and CDR2 (germline): MDHEN, SYDVKM. This CDR3 contains 13 residues. V lost 4 bases and J lost 9, with 13 bases in between. CDR3 sequence (DNA): TGTGCCAGCAGTTCGGTGGACCTATTGCCCCAGCATTTT. As protein: CASSSVDLLPQHF.

The chain is built from TRBV18 and TRBJ2-1; 7 bases match TRBD1. The germline V gene encodes CDR1 KGHSH and CDR2 LQKENI. This CDR3 has 15 residues. With 4 bases clipped from V and 4 bases from J, the junction kept 7 bases outside the gene matches. The CDR3 protein is CASSLRDSYYNEQFF. Written as DNA, the CDR3 is TGTGCCAGCTCACTCCGGGACAGCTATTACAATGAGCAGTTCTTC.

The rearrangement links TRBV20-1 to TRBJ2-2; possible D gene TRBD2, 6 bases. Trimming shortened V by 0 bases and J by 5 bases, and 16 bases separated the two germline ends. This CDR3 has 16 amino acids. The V gene's germline CDR1 is DFQATT and CDR2 SNEGSKA (reference sequence). The CDR3 nucleotides read TGCAGTGCTAGAGATCATCGACTAGGCGGTACCGGGGAGCTGTTTTTT. It specifies CSARDHRLGGTGELFF.

DNA of the CDR3: TGCGCCAGCAGTCGGGCAGGGGGGGACCAAGAGACCCAGTACTTC. As protein: CASSRAGGDQETQYF. This chain links TRBV5-1 with TRBJ2-5; D may be TRBD1 or TRBD2 (7 bases each). The CDR3 is made up of 15 amino acids. Trimming shortened V by 5 bases and J by 0 bases, and 14 bases separated the two germline ends. Germline CDR1 reads SGHRS; CDR2 reads YFSETQ.

V usage is TRBV18 and J usage is TRBJ2-7; 9 bases match TRBD2. This CDR3 comprises 18 residues. V was clipped by 1 base and J by 5 bases; unmatched bases: 15. Germline CDR1 reads KGHSH; CDR2 reads LQKENI. CDR3 nucleotide sequence: TGTGCCAGCTCACCACTATCCCTAGCGGGACGATCCCCCCACGAGCAGTACTTC. Its protein product is CASSPLSLAGRSPHEQYF.

This clonotype was recorded at least ten times. The chain uses TRBV6-2 or TRBV6-3 and TRBJ2-1, with 9 bases that match TRBD2. Germline assignment: CDR1 MNHEY and CDR2 SVGEGT. The junction had 7 bases not matched to a gene; V was cut back by 0 bases and J by 4 bases. This CDR3 has 17 residues. CDR3 region: CASSYSAPSGVYNEQFF. Written as DNA, the CDR3 is TGTGCCAGCAGTTACTCGGCGCCTAGCGGGGTTTACAATGAGCAGTTCTTC.

The chain joins TRBV9 to TRBJ2-5, with a weak D call TRBD2 (6 bases). Trimming took 3 bases from V and 4 from J, leaving 19 bases between them. The CDR3 runs to 16 residues. The germline gives CDR1 SGDLS, CDR2 YYNGEE. CDR3 sequence: CASSAYAFGSGETQYF. CDR3 DNA sequence: TGTGCCAGCAGCGCCTACGCTTTCGGGAGTGGAGAGACCCAGTACTTC.

V gene TRBV7-3 combines with J gene TRBJ2-7; D possibly corresponds to TRBD2 (7 bases). The CDR3 contains 13 residues. The germline V and J ends were trimmed by 0 bases and 6 bases, with 9 bases remaining between them. Germline V gene sequence: CDR1 SGHTA, CDR2 FQGTGA. The CDR3 sequence: CASSLTGGVEQYF. The CDR3, as DNA: TGTGCCAGCAGCTTAACAGGGGGGGTCGAGCAGTACTTC. Using reference TRBV7-3 and TRBJ2-7 for the parts outside the CDR3, the full variable domain is GAGVSQTPSNKVTEKGKYVELRCDPISGHTALYWYRQSLGQGPEFLIYFQGTGAADDSGLPNDRFFAVRPEGSVSTLKIQRTERGDSAVYLCASSLTGGVEQYFGPGTRLTVT.